These T cell receptor beta chains were read from a single sample in a study of shared clonotypes between healthy human individuals. Some clones are missing from TCRdb's copy, which holds only in-frame ones; the method was immunoSEQ multiplex PCR. This sample has around 940,000 clones, with approximately 80% found just once. Sequencing used memory CD4+ T cells sorted from blood. Receptor source: a man aged 18 to 30 in good health. Each CDR3 is given with its conserved first and last residue. A D gene is named only where the DNA matches it firmly. A row's size may be missing; if present it is once, few, many or a size class.

cdr3_aa: CASSPQVANTGELFF
cdr3_nt: TGTGCCAGCAGCCCCCAGGTGGCGAACACCGGGGAGCTGTTTTTT
d_call: .
clone_size: .
v_call: TRBV9
j_call: TRBJ2-2

cdr3_aa: CASSLPSRGLGVYNSPLHF
cdr3_nt: TGTGCCAGCAGTTTACCCTCCCGGGGGTTGGGTGTCTATAATTCACCCCTCCACTTT
d_call: .
clone_size: many
v_call: TRBV28
j_call: TRBJ1-6

cdr3_aa: CASRQLSRGEQYF
cdr3_nt: TGTGCCAGCAGACAACTATCCAGGGGCGAGCAGTACTTC
d_call: .
clone_size: .
v_call: TRBV6-5
j_call: TRBJ2-7

cdr3_aa: CASSSYQSSYNEQFF
cdr3_nt: TGTGCCAGCAGCTCCTATCAGAGCTCCTACAATGAGCAGTTCTTC
d_call: .
clone_size: .
v_call: TRBV7-9
j_call: TRBJ2-1

cdr3_aa: CASSELGGWDEQYF
cdr3_nt: TGTGCCAGCAGTGAACTAGGGGGCTGGGACGAGCAGTACTTC
d_call: TRBD1
clone_size: .
v_call: TRBV6-1
j_call: TRBJ2-7

cdr3_aa: CSVVMNAQETQYF
cdr3_nt: TGCAGCGTTGTCATGAACGCCCAAGAGACCCAGTACTTC
d_call: .
clone_size: .
v_call: TRBV29-1
j_call: TRBJ2-5

cdr3_aa: CASSLGNGQGGETQYF
cdr3_nt: TGTGCCAGCAGCTTAGGGAACGGACAGGGAGGGGAGACCCAGTACTTC
d_call: .
clone_size: .
v_call: TRBV11-2
j_call: TRBJ2-5

cdr3_aa: CASSRQGGTNEKLFF
cdr3_nt: TGTGCCAGCAGCCGACAGGGTGGGACTAATGAAAAACTGTTTTTT
d_call: TRBD1
clone_size: .
v_call: TRBV7-2
j_call: TRBJ1-4

cdr3_aa: CASSLESGTEAFF
cdr3_nt: TGTGCTAGCAGCTTAGAGTCGGGGACTGAAGCTTTCTTT
d_call: .
clone_size: .
v_call: TRBV7-7
j_call: TRBJ1-1

cdr3_aa: CASSGTTSGNTIYF
cdr3_nt: TGTGCCAGCAGTGGGACAACCTCTGGAAACACCATATATTTT
d_call: .
clone_size: .
v_call: TRBV2
j_call: TRBJ1-3

cdr3_aa: CASSQDPGQGVVEYF
cdr3_nt: TGCGCCAGCAGCCAAGATCCGGGACAGGGGGTAGTGGAGTACTTC
d_call: TRBD1
clone_size: .
v_call: TRBV4-1
j_call: TRBJ2-7

cdr3_aa: CASSVGPGELFF
cdr3_nt: TGTGCCAGCAGTGTGGGTCCCGGGGAGCTGTTTTTT
d_call: .
clone_size: .
v_call: TRBV6-1
j_call: TRBJ2-2

cdr3_aa: CASSSGGSTYEQYF
cdr3_nt: TGTGCCAGCAGCTCAGGGGGCAGTACCTACGAGCAGTACTTC
d_call: TRBD1
clone_size: .
v_call: TRBV7-2
j_call: TRBJ2-7

cdr3_aa: CSVDDRVYGYTF
cdr3_nt: TGCAGCGTAGATGACAGGGTTTATGGCTACACCTTC
d_call: TRBD1
clone_size: .
v_call: TRBV29-1
j_call: TRBJ1-2

cdr3_aa: CASSLSGRSYEQYF
cdr3_nt: TGTGCCAGCAGTCTTAGCGGGAGATCCTACGAGCAGTACTTC
d_call: TRBD2
clone_size: .
v_call: TRBV7-2
j_call: TRBJ2-7

cdr3_aa: CAWTLGGGNNQPQHF
cdr3_nt: TGTGCCTGGACTTTAGGGGGGGGTAACAATCAGCCCCAGCATTTT
d_call: .
clone_size: few
v_call: TRBV30
j_call: TRBJ1-5

cdr3_aa: CASSLPPGTVQNYGYTF
cdr3_nt: TGTGCCAGCAGCCTACCACCCGGGACTGTACAAAACTATGGCTACACCTTC
d_call: .
clone_size: .
v_call: TRBV5-6
j_call: TRBJ1-2

cdr3_aa: CASSLGSGEIYEQYF
cdr3_nt: TGTGCCAGCAGTTTAGGTTCAGGGGAAATCTACGAGCAGTACTTC
d_call: .
clone_size: .
v_call: TRBV27
j_call: TRBJ2-7

cdr3_aa: CASSPGGAKYNEQFF
cdr3_nt: TGCGCCAGCAGCCCCGGGGGGGCCAAATACAATGAGCAGTTCTTC
d_call: TRBD2
clone_size: .
v_call: TRBV4-1
j_call: TRBJ2-1

cdr3_aa: CASSQDGQGAGDTQYF
cdr3_nt: TGCGCCAGCAGCCAAGATGGACAGGGGGCCGGAGATACGCAGTATTTT
d_call: TRBD1
clone_size: .
v_call: TRBV4-3
j_call: TRBJ2-3

cdr3_aa: CAISESGGQRMNTEAFF
cdr3_nt: TGTGCCATCAGTGAGTCTGGGGGACAGCGAATGAACACTGAAGCTTTCTTT
d_call: TRBD1
clone_size: .
v_call: TRBV10-3
j_call: TRBJ1-1

cdr3_aa: CASRKTMNTGELFF
cdr3_nt: TGTGCCAGCAGGAAGACGATGAACACCGGGGAGCTGTTTTTT
d_call: .
clone_size: .
v_call: TRBV6-1
j_call: TRBJ2-2

cdr3_aa: CASSLDGPGNTIYF
cdr3_nt: TGCGCCAGCAGCTTGGATGGTCCTGGAAACACCATATATTTT
d_call: .
clone_size: .
v_call: TRBV5-1
j_call: TRBJ1-3

cdr3_aa: CASSSPLGPYGYTF
cdr3_nt: TGTGCCAGCAGCTCCCCGTTGGGACCTTATGGCTACACCTTC
d_call: .
clone_size: .
v_call: TRBV5-8
j_call: TRBJ1-2

cdr3_aa: CASSLTSGDSNQPQHF
cdr3_nt: TGTGCCAGCAGCTTAACTAGCGGGGATAGCAATCAGCCCCAGCATTTT
d_call: .
clone_size: .
v_call: TRBV7-2
j_call: TRBJ1-5

cdr3_aa: CATRQTLGSDEQFF
cdr3_nt: TGTGCCACCCGACAGACGCTCGGGAGCGATGAGCAGTTCTTC
d_call: .
clone_size: .
v_call: TRBV10-3
j_call: TRBJ2-1

cdr3_aa: CASSFGFPMNTEAFF
cdr3_nt: TGTGCCAGCAGTTTCGGCTTCCCAATGAACACTGAAGCTTTCTTT
d_call: .
clone_size: .
v_call: TRBV28
j_call: TRBJ1-1

cdr3_aa: CASSPRTGWNDGYTF
cdr3_nt: TGTGCCAGCAGCCCCAGGACAGGGTGGAATGATGGCTACACCTTC
d_call: TRBD1
clone_size: .
v_call: TRBV5-4
j_call: TRBJ1-2

cdr3_aa: CASSVAGRSGRAPDTQYF
cdr3_nt: TGTGCCAGCAGCGTAGCTGGACGGAGCGGGAGGGCCCCAGATACGCAGTATTTT
d_call: TRBD2
clone_size: .
v_call: TRBV9
j_call: TRBJ2-3

cdr3_aa: CASSPPESPRLVF
cdr3_nt: TGTGCCAGCAGCCCCCCCGAGTCCCCCAGATTAGTCTTT
d_call: .
clone_size: few
v_call: TRBV7-2
j_call: TRBJ1-1

cdr3_aa: CASSYSTGVNTGELFF
cdr3_nt: TGTGCCAGCAGTTACTCGACCGGGGTGAACACCGGGGAGCTGTTTTTT
d_call: .
clone_size: .
v_call: TRBV6-5
j_call: TRBJ2-2

cdr3_aa: CASSAKAGSTDTQYF
cdr3_nt: TGTGCCAGCTCAGCTAAAGCGGGGTCCACAGATACGCAGTATTTT
d_call: TRBD2
clone_size: .
v_call: TRBV18
j_call: TRBJ2-3

cdr3_aa: CASSLVGGYTF
cdr3_nt: TGTGCCAGCAGCTTGGTAGGTGGCTACACCTTC
d_call: .
clone_size: .
v_call: TRBV5-6
j_call: TRBJ1-2

cdr3_aa: CASSLGRTSSYNEQFF
cdr3_nt: TGCGCCAGCAGCTTGGGTAGAACGAGCTCCTACAATGAGCAGTTCTTC
d_call: .
clone_size: .
v_call: TRBV5-1
j_call: TRBJ2-1

cdr3_aa: CASSQESIGWETQYF
cdr3_nt: TGCGCCAGCAGCCAAGAATCCATAGGGTGGGAGACCCAGTACTTC
d_call: .
clone_size: few
v_call: TRBV4-3
j_call: TRBJ2-5

cdr3_aa: CASSSGGTARGYTF
cdr3_nt: TGTGCCAGCAGTTCTGGGGGGACAGCACGCGGCTACACCTTC
d_call: TRBD1
clone_size: .
v_call: TRBV28
j_call: TRBJ1-2

cdr3_aa: CASSLPRVMSGELFF
cdr3_nt: TGTGCCAGCAGTTTACCTAGGGTGATGAGCGGGGAGCTGTTTTTT
d_call: .
clone_size: few
v_call: TRBV6-5
j_call: TRBJ2-2